This is a list of T cell receptor beta chains from one sample in a study of T cell repertoires in cytomegalovirus infection. One entry per CDR3 protein results from TCRdb running MiXCR on the reads. This table has about 210,000 distinct CDR3 sequences, under 8.5% appearing once. The sample comprised PBMCs. These receptors were collected from a human donor in good health (CMV status not recorded). Some clones in this sample may be carry-over from other donors' samples. CDR3s include the opening cysteine and the closing phenylalanine or tryptophan. Each record gives: D gene, V gene, clone size, J gene, CDR3 protein, CDR3 DNA. D genes are given only for firm matches. Some rows mark clone size as missing; the rest say once, few, many or name a class of expanded clone.

-,TRBV29-1,few,TRBJ2-7,CSVSAGRYEQYF,TGCAGCGTTTCGGCAGGGAGGTACGAGCAGTACTTC
-,TRBV11-2,many,TRBJ2-3,CASSLTGPGDTQYF,TGTGCCAGCAGCTTGACCGGGCCCGGAGATACGCAGTATTTT
-,TRBV6-5,many,TRBJ1-1,CASSYRSLDPGATEAFF,TGTGCCAGCAGTTACCGGTCCCTGGATCCAGGGGCGACTGAAGCTTTCTTT
TRBD1,TRBV4-2,-,TRBJ1-6,CASSQDTGTGRSPLHF,TGTGCCAGCAGCCAGGATACCGGGACAGGGCGATCACCCCTCCACTTT
TRBD2,TRBV6-2/TRBV6-3,-,TRBJ2-1,CASSYSERGGQSSYNEQFF,TGTGCCAGCAGTTACTCCGAGCGGGGGGGCCAAAGCTCCTACAATGAGCAGTTCTTC
-,TRBV24-1,many,TRBJ1-5,CATSDPTGPPQHF,TGTGCCACCAGTGATCCTACAGGCCCGCCCCAGCATTTT
-,TRBV7-9,many,TRBJ1-3,CASSTPGAAGNTIYF,TGTGCCAGCAGTACCCCGGGGGCAGCTGGAAACACCATATATTTT
-,TRBV20-1,many,TRBJ1-2,CSARRGEAYGYTF,TGCAGTGCCCGCCGGGGTGAGGCCTATGGCTACACCTTC
-,TRBV4-2,many,TRBJ1-4,CASSQAPGQLKNEKLFF,TGTGCCAGCAGCCAAGCCCCCGGACAGCTCAAAAATGAAAAACTGTTTTTT
-,TRBV18,many,TRBJ1-1,CASSPPGSEAFF,TGTGCCAGCTCACCACCAGGGTCTGAAGCTTTCTTT
-,TRBV28,few,TRBJ1-5,CASSVSGNANQPQHF,TGTGCCAGCAGTGTCTCAGGGAATGCCAATCAGCCCCAGCATTTT
-,TRBV7-2,many,TRBJ2-2,CASSLVVERELFF,TGTGCCAGCAGCTTAGTTGTCGAGAGGGAGCTGTTTTTT
-,TRBV7-6,-,TRBJ2-5,CASSKMTGSGGGTQYF,TGTGCCAGCAGCAAAATGACAGGTTCCGGCGGGGGGACCCAGTACTTC
-,TRBV6-2/TRBV6-3,few,TRBJ1-1,CASSYPGGSTEAFF,TGTGCCAGCAGTTACCCGGGGGGAAGCACTGAAGCTTTCTTT
TRBD2,TRBV2,many,TRBJ2-1,CASSDSGLAGGKQFF,TGTGCCAGCAGTGACTCGGGACTAGCGGGGGGGAAGCAGTTCTTC
-,TRBV5-6,many,TRBJ1-1,CASRFLGDPSLEAFF,TGTGCCAGCAGATTCTTAGGCGATCCTTCCCTTGAAGCTTTCTTT
TRBD1,TRBV7-9,many,TRBJ2-7,CASSLVTGGSYEQYF,TGTGCCAGCAGCTTAGTGACAGGGGGCTCCTACGAGCAGTACTTC
TRBD1,TRBV28,many,TRBJ2-7,CASSSPWTGGPYEQYF,TGTGCCAGCAGTTCCCCTTGGACAGGGGGCCCCTACGAGCAGTACTTC
TRBD1,TRBV20-1,few,TRBJ2-5,CSARGQGSETQYF,TGCAGTGCTAGAGGACAGGGCTCGGAGACCCAGTACTTC
-,TRBV29-1,many,TRBJ2-1,CSVEGVASSYNEQFF,TGCAGCGTTGAAGGGGTAGCGAGCTCCTACAATGAGCAGTTCTTC
-,TRBV23-1,many,TRBJ2-3,CASSQCPDLGTDTQYF,TGCGCCAGCAGTCAATGCCCCGATCTGGGCACAGATACGCAGTATTTT
-,TRBV7-3,many,TRBJ2-2,CASSLTSSLTGELFF,TGTGCCAGCAGCTTAACCTCCTCCTTAACCGGGGAGCTGTTTTTT
-,TRBV20-1,many,TRBJ2-3,CSARVLVDTQYF,TGCAGTGCTAGAGTGCTGGTTGATACGCAGTATTTT
-,TRBV19,many,TRBJ2-2,CASSLLRAATGELFF,TGTGCCAGTAGTCTCCTAAGGGCAGCCACCGGGGAGCTGTTTTTT
-,TRBV6-1,many,TRBJ2-7,CASSSGTFSGSYEQYF,TGTGCCAGCAGTTCGGGGACTTTCTCAGGATCCTACGAGCAGTACTTC
-,TRBV4-1,many,TRBJ1-3,CASSQENARMGNTIYF,TGCGCCAGCAGCCAAGAAAACGCCAGAATGGGAAACACCATATATTTT
-,TRBV7-9,many,TRBJ1-1,CASSLPPAEAFF,TGTGCCAGCAGCCTCCCCCCCGCTGAAGCTTTCTTT
-,TRBV6-2/TRBV6-3,many,TRBJ2-7,CASSYEWGNHEQYF,TGTGCCAGCAGTTACGAGTGGGGGAACCACGAGCAGTACTTC
TRBD1,TRBV30,few,TRBJ1-1,CAWSATGLNTEAFF,TGTGCCTGGAGTGCGACAGGGTTGAACACTGAAGCTTTCTTT
-,TRBV27,-,TRBJ1-5,CAGSFCQPQHF,TGTGCCGGCAGTTTCTGTCAGCCCCAGCATTTT
-,TRBV28,many,TRBJ1-6,CASKETGTNSPLHF,TGTGCCAGCAAAGAAACAGGAACAAATTCACCCCTCCACTTT
TRBD2,TRBV7-9,many,TRBJ2-3,CASSPPTSGFADTQYF,TGTGCCAGCAGCCCTCCGACTAGCGGGTTCGCAGATACGCAGTATTTT
TRBD2,TRBV20-1,few,TRBJ2-5,CSAPKIWTSGEFVETQYF,TGCAGTGCCCCGAAGATCTGGACTAGCGGGGAATTTGTAGAGACCCAGTACTTC
-,TRBV28,many,TRBJ1-6,CATSLGRGNSPLHF,TGTGCCACGTCCCTGGGCAGGGGTAATTCACCCCTCCACTTT
-,TRBV27,many,TRBJ2-7,CASSTLGAYEQYF,TGTGCCAGCAGTACTCTCGGGGCCTACGAGCAGTACTTC
TRBD1,TRBV7-6,many,TRBJ2-7,CASSSYRGEQYF,TGTGCCAGCAGCTCTTACAGGGGCGAGCAGTACTTC
TRBD2,TRBV7-2,many,TRBJ2-3,CASSPRRGEGTDTQYF,TGTGCCAGCAGCCCCAGGCGGGGGGAGGGCACAGATACGCAGTATTTT
-,TRBV7-9,-,TRBJ1-1,CASSPVGVTEAFF,TGTGCCAGCAGCCCCGTTGGTGTCACTGAAGCTTTCTTT
-,TRBV6-6,many,TRBJ1-3,CASSYVGAGNTIYF,TGTGCCAGCAGTTACGTCGGGGCTGGAAACACCATATATTTT
-,TRBV29-1,-,TRBJ1-5,CSVEAGPNQPQHF,TGCAGCGTTGAAGCAGGGCCCAATCAGCCCCAGCATTTT
-,TRBV7-2,many,TRBJ1-1,CASSLKGRTEAFF,TGTGCCAGCAGCTTAAAGGGGCGTACTGAAGCTTTCTTT
TRBD1,TRBV7-9,many,TRBJ2-1,CASSSLTGGLDEQFF,TGTGCCAGCAGCTCCCTGACAGGGGGTTTGGATGAGCAGTTCTTC
-,TRBV24-1,-,TRBJ2-4,CATSDLRSDHKNIQYF,TGTGCCACCAGTGATTTGCGGTCGGACCACAAAAACATTCAGTACTTC
-,TRBV12-3/TRBV12-4,few,TRBJ1-2,CASSLTGPGGYTF,TGTGCCAGCAGTTTAACAGGTCCTGGGGGCTACACCTTC
-,TRBV23-1,many,TRBJ2-3,CASSQLFPDTCTDTQYF,TGCGCCAGCAGTCAACTTTTCCCGGACACCTGCACAGATACGCAGTATTTT